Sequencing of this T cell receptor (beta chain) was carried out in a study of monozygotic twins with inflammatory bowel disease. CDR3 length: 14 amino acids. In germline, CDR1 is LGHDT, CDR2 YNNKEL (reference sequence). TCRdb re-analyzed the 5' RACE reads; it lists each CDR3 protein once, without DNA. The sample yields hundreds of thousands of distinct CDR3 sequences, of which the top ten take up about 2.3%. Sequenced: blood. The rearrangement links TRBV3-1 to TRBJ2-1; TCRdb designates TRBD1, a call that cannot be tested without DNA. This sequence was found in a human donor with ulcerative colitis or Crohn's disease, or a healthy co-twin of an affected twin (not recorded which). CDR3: CASARQGAYNEQFF.